Presented here are 4 T cell receptor beta chains from one specimen sequenced in a study of OX40 agonist ivuxolimab in advanced cancers. This table comes from immunoSEQ multiplex PCR, and its TCRdb copy is limited to in-frame clones, with some not included. The sample yields some 90,000 clones, roughly 89% seen once. The sample was CD4+ or CD8+ T cells sorted from blood, taken in a trial of the OX40 agonist ivuxolimab. The origin of the receptors is an adult with an advanced solid tumor such as melanoma, head and neck, liver or kidney cancer.

This chain uses TRBV30 with TRBJ2-1; D remains unclear. There are 12 residues in the CDR3. CDR1 GTSNPN and CDR2 SVGIG come from the germline V gene (reference sequence). V lost 2 bases to trimming and J lost 7 bases, with 9 bases between them. The DNA of the CDR3 is TGTGCCTGGAGTCCAGGATTTAATGAGCAGTTCTTC. It encodes CAWSPGFNEQFF. Drawing the rest from reference TRBV30 and TRBJ2-1, the complete variable domain is SQTIHQWPATLVQPVGSPLSLECTVEGTSNPNLYWYRQAAGRGLQLLFYSVGIGQISSEVPQNLSASRPQDRQFILSSKKLLLSDSGFYLCAWSPGFNEQFFGPGTRLTVL.

A single count supports this clone. V and J are TRBV21-1 and TRBJ2-1. TRBV21-1 is a pseudogene locus. The CDR3 runs 14 residues. This chain's CDR3 is CASSKVKGTGEQFF. In DNA form, the CDR3 reads TGTGCCAGCAGCAAAGTTAAGGGTACCGGTGAGCAGTTCTTC.

As concerns this clone: The same CDR3 is also encoded by other DNA sequences in this sample. This CDR3 reads CAWSVAGSTGELFF. The CDR3 DNA reads as TGTGCCTGGAGTGTAGCGGGATCCACCGGGGAGCTGTTTTTT. This chain connects TRBV30 to TRBJ2-2, with 7 bases aligning to TRBD2. Looked up from germline, CDR1 is GTSNPN and CDR2 is SVGIG (reference sequence). This CDR3 is built from 14 residues. The ends lost 0 bases at V and 4 bases at J; junction bases unmatched: 2.

The chain uses TRBV7-2 and TRBJ2-3, with TRBD2 identical over 16 bases. Germline values: CDR1 SGHTA, CDR2 FQGNSA. Unmatched junction bases numbered 8, after V lost 4 bases and J lost 1 base. The CDR3 contains 19 residues. CDR3 residues: CASSSGTSGRALGTDTQYF. The CDR3 coding sequence is TGTGCCAGCAGCTCGGGGACTAGCGGGAGGGCCCTCGGCACAGATACGCAGTATTTT.